Below, 8 T cell receptor beta chains from the same sample are listed, as sequenced in a study of blood T cell repertoires in COVID-19. The protocol was immunoSEQ multiplex PCR, while the TCRdb copy is restricted to in-frame clones and leaves out a portion. The sample lists 350,000 to 550,000 clones; roughly nine tenths were seen once. Sequencing input: PBMCs or T cells enriched from blood (not recorded which). Receptors originate from a man aged 25 to 40 who had recovered from COVID-19.

As regards this clone: Other DNA sequences in the same sample also yield this CDR3. The gene calls are TRBV28 and TRBJ1-2; D uncertain. Germline lookup yields CDR1 MDHEN and CDR2 SYDVKM. Trimming removed 6 bases at V and 6 bases at J, with 8 bases between. CDR3 length: 11 residues. Here the CDR3 reads CASSPRDGYTF. CDR3 DNA sequence: TGTGCCAGCAGCCCTAGAGATGGCTACACCTTC.

This clone was observed a single time. The chain recombines TRBV5-4 with TRBJ2-7; no firm D call. With 1 base removed from V and 7 bases from J, the gap between germline ends came to 12 bases. Per the germline V gene, CDR1 is SGHNT and CDR2 is YYREEE (reference sequence). The CDR3 runs 13 residues. The CDR3 DNA is TGTGCCAGCAGCTTGTGTCAGATCAGAGAGCAGTACTTC. It translates to CASSLCQIREQYF.

The chain has TRBV28 and TRBJ1-1; no reliable D call. Trimming removed 3 bases at V and 0 bases at J, with 2 bases between. Germline lookup yields CDR1 MDHEN and CDR2 SYDVKM. This CDR3 region has 12 residues. CDR3 sequence (DNA): TGTGCCAGCAGTTTCTTGAACACTGAAGCTTTCTTT. Amino acids: CASSFLNTEAFF.

The table lists this clone with a few counts. The rearrangement links TRBV19 to TRBJ2-7, with 7 bases lining up with TRBD1. V was clipped by 5 bases and J by 0 bases; unmatched bases: 7. CDR3 length: 15 residues. The germline V gene encodes CDR1 LNHDA and CDR2 SQIVND (reference sequence). The CDR3: CASSVTGQTSYEQYF. CDR3 coding DNA: TGTGCCAGTAGTGTCACGGGACAGACCTCCTACGAGCAGTACTTC. Filled out from reference TRBV19 and TRBJ2-7, the complete variable domain reads DGGITQSPKYLFRKEGQNVTLSCEQNLNHDAMYWYRQDPGQGLRLIYYSQIVNDFQKGDIAEGYSVSREKKESFPLTVTSAQKNPTAFYLCASSVTGQTSYEQYFGPGTRLTVT.

The chain couples TRBV13 to TRBJ2-1; 9 nucleotides align to TRBD1. The V segment lost 8 bases and the J segment 6 bases; nucleotides outside the gene matches: 14. This CDR3 contains 16 residues. The V gene's germline CDR1 is PRHDT and CDR2 FYEKMQ (reference sequence). CDR3: CASSSSRDREVNEQFF. The CDR3 DNA is TGTGCCAGCTCCAGTTCTAGGGACAGGGAGGTCAATGAGCAGTTCTTC.

This chain connects TRBV11-2 to TRBJ1-4; D might be TRBD1 (6 bases). V lost 5 bases to trimming and J lost 5 bases, with 12 bases between them. This CDR3 has 14 residues. Looked up from germline, CDR1 is SGHAT and CDR2 is FQNNGV. DNA of the CDR3: TGTGCCAGCAGCCAGGGACATCGAAATGAAAAACTGTTTTTT. Its translation: CASSQGHRNEKLFF.

This chain connects TRBV28 to TRBJ2-1, with TRBD2 matching over 9 bases. J was trimmed by 8 bases and V by 2 bases; bases with no gene match: 7. CDR1 MDHEN and CDR2 SYDVKM come from the germline V gene. This CDR3 region has 15 residues. This CDR3 is CASSLTAREGYEQFF. The CDR3 DNA is TGTGCCAGCAGTTTAACGGCGCGGGAGGGCTATGAGCAGTTCTTC.

V is TRBV19 and J is TRBJ2-2, with 9 bases fitting TRBD1. Per the germline V gene, CDR1 is LNHDA and CDR2 is SQIVND (reference sequence). After removal of 5 bases from V and 7 bases from J, the junction contained 5 bases not matched to a gene. This CDR3 comprises 14 residues. CDR3 amino acids: CASSVGQGHGELFF. CDR3 in DNA: TGTGCCAGTAGTGTGGGACAGGGCCACGGGGAGCTGTTTTTT.